Presented here are 18 T cell receptor beta chains from one specimen sequenced in a study of response to subunit inactivated influenza vaccine. TCRdb re-analysed the RT-PCR reads in MiXCR, keeping a single row per CDR3 protein. The sample shows more than 150,000 distinct CDR3 sequences, about a tenth of them seen only once. Sequencing was performed on non-naive T cells sorted from PBMCs, taken on the day of vaccination. The receptors were gathered from a man aged 50-60 years who received an inactivated influenza vaccine.

This clonotype was counted a few times. V usage is TRBV2 and J usage is TRBJ2-4; D might be TRBD2 (6 bases). V was shortened by 6 bases and J by 8 bases, with 14 bases between the two germline ends. Germline CDR1 is SNHLY and CDR2 is FYNNEI. The CDR3 runs to 13 residues. The CDR3 protein is CASSPSGGYIQYF. The CDR3 region has the DNA TGTGCCAGCAGCCCCTCCGGGGGTTACATTCAGTACTTC.

This clonotype showed up just a few times. The V gene is TRBV28, the J gene TRBJ2-1; tentatively, D is TRBD2 (5 bases). The CDR3 spans 14 residues. The germline V and J ends were trimmed by 7 bases and 0 bases, with 10 bases remaining between them. Germline V gene lookup returns CDR1 MDHEN and CDR2 SYDVKM. This chain's CDR3 is CASISGSSYNEQFF. In DNA form, the CDR3 reads TGTGCCAGCATAAGCGGTAGCTCCTACAATGAGCAGTTCTTC.

CDR3 sequence: CSARRTRDIMETQYF. The DNA for the CDR3 is TGCAGTGCTAGAAGGACCCGGGACATAATGGAGACCCAGTACTTC. V and J are TRBV20-1 and TRBJ2-5, with a possible D match to TRBD1 (6 bases). Germline lookup yields CDR1 DFQATT and CDR2 SNEGSKA (reference sequence). Trimming left V 2 bases short and J 5 bases short, with 18 bases between. The length of the CDR3 is 15 residues.

V and J are TRBV3-1 and TRBJ1-3, with D possibly being TRBD1 (5 bases). Trimming took off 3 bases at V and 0 bases at J, with 9 bases between the two ends. The germline CDR1 and CDR2 sequences are LGHDT and YNNKEL (reference sequence). CDR3 length equals 15 residues. This CDR3 is CASSQGVDSGNTIYF. For the CDR3, the DNA is TGTGCCAGCAGCCAGGGGGTAGACTCTGGAAACACCATATATTTT.

This chain links TRBV12-3 or TRBV12-4 with TRBJ1-5; tentative D call: TRBD1 (5 bases). The length of the CDR3 is 12 residues. The germline V and J ends were trimmed by 3 bases and 15 bases, with 15 bases remaining between them. CDR3 sequence: CASSFEGPATHF. The CDR3 DNA sequence: TGTGCCAGCAGTTTTGAGGGGCCGGCTACGCATTTT.

This clonotype showed up just a few times. The chain joins TRBV7-2 to TRBJ2-4; a weak D match, TRBD1 (6 bases). With 4 bases removed from V and 2 bases from J, the gap between germline ends came to 15 bases. Germline V CDR1 and CDR2: SGHTA, FQGNSA. The CDR3 totals 16 residues. The CDR3 loop reads CASSSQGLLSKNIQYF. CDR3 sequence (DNA): TGTGCCAGCAGCTCTCAGGGGTTACTGTCCAAAAACATTCAGTACTTC.

This clonotype was recorded at least ten times. The rearrangement joins TRBV20-1 to TRBJ2-1, with TRBD2 as a possible D gene (7 bases). Between the trimmed V and J ends, which lost 1 base and 9 bases, there was a span of 19 bases. This CDR3 has 15 residues. Germline V gene data show CDR1 as DFQATT and CDR2 as SNEGSKA (reference sequence). CDR3 sequence: CSARAMGGASIEQFF. In DNA, the CDR3 is TGCAGTGCTAGAGCGATGGGGGGGGCCTCCATTGAGCAGTTCTTC.

The gene calls are TRBV10-3 and TRBJ2-1; possibly TRBD2 for D (7 bases). The CDR3 extends over 16 amino acids. Germline V gives CDR1 ENHRY, CDR2 SYGVKD. Trimming removed 4 bases at V and 6 bases at J, with 19 bases between. In DNA form, the CDR3 reads TGTGCCATCAGTGTTTCGGGGGGCGCCTCCCCCAATGAGCAGTTCTTC. It translates to CAISVSGGASPNEQFF.

V usage is TRBV15 and J usage is TRBJ2-1; 12 bases are shared with TRBD2. The CDR3 runs 16 residues. Unmatched junction bases numbered 3, after V lost 1 base and J lost 5 bases. Per germline, CDR1 LNHNV and CDR2 YYDKDF (reference sequence). The CDR3 region has the DNA TGTGCCACCAGCAGAGGGCCTAGCGGGGGGGACAATGAGCAGTTCTTC. Protein product: CATSRGPSGGDNEQFF. Complete variable domain (other parts from reference TRBV15 and TRBJ2-1): DAMVIQNPRYQVTQFGKPVTLSCSQTLNHNVMYWYQQKSSQAPKLLFHYYDKDFNNEADTPDNFQSRRPNTSFCFLDIRSPGLGDTAMYLCATSRGPSGGDNEQFFGPGTRLTVL.

V usage is TRBV12-3 or TRBV12-4 and J usage is TRBJ2-1; TRBD2 agrees at 11 bases. The CDR3 runs to 14 residues. V trimming: 3 bases; J trimming: 7 bases; junction bases outside the gene matches: 2. CDR3 protein: CASSFTSGGNEQFF. CDR3 nucleotides: TGTGCCAGCAGTTTTACTAGCGGGGGAAATGAGCAGTTCTTC.

The chain uses TRBV5-6 and TRBJ2-7; 7 bases match TRBD2. The CDR3 spans 15 residues. V lost 4 bases and J lost 0; bases outside the gene matches: 7. The germline CDR1 and CDR2 sequences are SGHDT and YYEEEE. As DNA, the CDR3 is TGTGCCAGCAGCACCTATCTAGCGGTCTCCTACGAGCAGTACTTC. Translated: CASSTYLAVSYEQYF.

CDR3 residues: CASSIDRRHSNQPQHF. DNA of the CDR3: TGTGCCAGTAGTATAGATAGGAGACATAGCAATCAGCCCCAGCATTTT. The gene calls are TRBV19 and TRBJ1-5; D unresolved. The ends were cut back, 0 bases at V and 0 bases at J, with 9 bases in the middle. This CDR3 is 16 amino acids long. Germline CDR1 LNHDA, CDR2 SQIVND (reference sequence).

The J gene is TRBJ1-5, the V gene TRBV11-2; D gene uncertain. CDR1 is SGHAT and CDR2 is FQNNGV in the germline V gene. The CDR3 sequence is 13 residues long. V was pared by 5 bases and J by 7 bases, with 12 bases between. DNA of the CDR3: TGTGCCAGCAGCCCTCACGGAGGCCAGCCCCAGCATTTT. This translates into CASSPHGGQPQHF.

This clonotype was seen many times. The rearrangement joins TRBV5-1 to TRBJ2-2, with no clear D. CDR1 is SGHRS, CDR2 YFSETQ, per germline. V was trimmed by 1 base and J by 0 bases, leaving 7 bases between them. This CDR3 is built from 15 residues. CDR3 in amino acids: CASSLIASNTGELFF. The CDR3 coding sequence is TGCGCCAGCAGCTTGATAGCTTCGAACACCGGGGAGCTGTTTTTT.

This clonotype has only a few counts. The chain uses TRBV5-6 and TRBJ2-3, with 9 nucleotides matching TRBD2. Germline CDR1 reads SGHDT; CDR2 reads YYEEEE. This CDR3 has 16 amino acids. With V trimmed by 1 base and J by 4 bases, 7 bases remained unmatched. This chain's CDR3 is CASSLSLLAGSDTQYF. The CDR3, as DNA: TGTGCCAGCAGCTTGTCTCTTCTAGCGGGGTCAGATACGCAGTATTTT.

The chain recombines TRBV29-1 with TRBJ2-7; the match to TRBD2 covers 7 bases. V shed 3 bases and J 1 base; nucleotides not matched to a gene: 3. This CDR3 has 13 amino acids. Germline CDR1 reads SQVTM; CDR2 reads ANQGSEA. The CDR3 bases are TGCAGCGTTGAGGGGGGGGATTCCTACGAGCAGTACTTC. Its translation: CSVEGGDSYEQYF.

The chain recombines TRBV7-3 with TRBJ2-7; D perhaps matches TRBD2 (5 bases). CDR1 and CDR2 from the germline V gene are SGHTA and FQGTGA. V was trimmed by 0 bases and J by 0 bases, leaving 6 bases between them. This CDR3 is built from 14 residues. CDR3 coding DNA: TGTGCCAGCAGCTTAACTAGCGACTCCTACGAGCAGTACTTC. It encodes CASSLTSDSYEQYF. Supplemented by reference TRBV7-3 and TRBJ2-7, the full variable domain reads GAGVSQTPSNKVTEKGKYVELRCDPISGHTALYWYRQSLGQGPEFLIYFQGTGAADDSGLPNDRFFAVRPEGSVSTLKIQRTERGDSAVYLCASSLTSDSYEQYFGPGTRLTVT.

This clonotype was found many times. The rearrangement links TRBV20-1 to TRBJ2-7; no firm D call. Trimming pared 3 bases from V and 0 bases from J, leaving 12 bases between. Germline assignment: CDR1 DFQATT and CDR2 SNEGSKA (reference sequence). The CDR3 is made up of 14 amino acids. The CDR3 reads CSARRTGDSYEQYF. CDR3 bases: TGCAGTGCTAGGAGGACCGGCGACTCCTACGAGCAGTACTTC.